This T cell receptor (beta chain) appears in the sequencing data of a study of T cell changes during pregnancy in multiple sclerosis. V dropped 2 bases and J dropped 2 bases, with 11 bases sitting between them. This CDR3 has 14 amino acids. In germline, CDR1 is SGHDT, CDR2 YYEEEE. The assay was immunoSEQ multiplex PCR, and TCRdb's table has in-frame clones only and misses some. Of 100,000 or so clones listed, approximately 90% were seen once; the top ten hold around 3.5%. This clone was seen only once. Source: peripheral blood, taken after pregnancy. The sequence derives from a female donor with multiple sclerosis, enrolled in a pregnancy study. The genes are TRBV5-6 and TRBJ2-7, with a weak D call TRBD2 (6 bases). CDR3 in amino acids: CASSFPGDTYEQYF. CDR3 bases: TGTGCCAGCAGCTTTCCGGGAGATACCTACGAGCAGTACTTC. The full variable domain, rest sourced from reference TRBV5-6 and TRBJ2-7, is DAGVTQSPTHLIKTRGQQVTLRCSPKSGHDTVSWYQQALGQGPQFIFQYYEEEERQRGNFPDRFSGHQFPNYSSELNVNALLLGDSALYLCASSFPGDTYEQYFGPGTRLTVT.